The clone carrying this T cell receptor beta chain was seen ten or more times. Its antigen is currently unknown. CDR3 length equals 14 residues. CDR1 and CDR2 from the germline V gene are LGHNT and FRNRAP. Trimming removed 0 bases at V and 2 bases at J, with 6 bases between. TCRdb processed the multiplex PCR reads anew with MiXCR; each CDR3 protein has one entry. Of about 130,000 distinct CDR3 sequences listed, less than 20% are singletons. The entry originates in a study of breast tumors, draining lymph nodes, adjacent tissues. Breast cancer patients provided tissue from their axillary draining lymph nodes. Study-wide points: Data only fit, rather than demonstrated, lymph node origin of most tumor T cells. Compared with basal-like, luminal-like tumors shared significantly more repertoire with nontumor tissue.

This receptor was identified in a female donor with breast cancer. Some clones in this sample may be carry-over from other donors' samples. This chain connects TRBV12-5 to TRBJ2-3, with D possibly TRBD1 on 5 matching bases. Sequenced: axillary lymph node tissue. The CDR3 DNA is TGTGCTAGTGGTTTGGTGACAGTCACAGATACGCAGTATTTT. Its protein is CASGLVTVTDTQYF.